This is a list of T cell receptor beta chains from one sample in a study of blood T cell repertoires in COVID-19. The data were produced by immunoSEQ multiplex PCR, yet TCRdb's version contains in-frame clones alone and is incomplete. The sample holds 90,000 to 140,000 clones; about four fifths are singletons and the top ten take approximately 15%. Sequencing was done on a sample of peripheral blood. Receptors originate from an elderly woman with acute or convalescent COVID-19. Each CDR3 is given with its conserved first and last residue. The order of the fields is J gene, V gene, D gene, clone size, CDR3 protein, CDR3 DNA. A D gene is named only where the DNA matches it firmly. Clone sizes are given selectively: once, few, many, or a class where the clone is expanded.

>TRBJ2-3|TRBV9|TRBD2|NA
CASSVATRGRTSGSTDTQYF
TGTGCCAGCAGCGTAGCTACTAGGGGTAGGACTAGCGGAAGCACAGATACGCAGTATTTT
>TRBJ2-7|TRBV6-6|TRBD1|once
CASSPGQGASLHEQYF
TGTGCCAGCAGCCCGGGACAGGGGGCGAGTTTGCACGAGCAGTACTTC
>TRBJ1-1|TRBV6-2/TRBV6-3|NA|NA
CASSHPSMRAAFF
TGTGCCAGCAGTCACCCCTCGATGCGTGCGGCTTTCTTT
>TRBJ2-2|TRBV6-6|NA|NA
CASRPNRGGVSGELFF
TGTGCCAGCAGGCCTAACAGGGGAGGAGTCTCCGGGGAGCTGTTTTTT
>TRBJ2-3|TRBV7-9|TRBD1|once
CASSLEQGATDTQYF
TGTGCCAGCAGCTTAGAACAGGGGGCCACAGATACGCAGTATTTT
>TRBJ2-2|TRBV23-1|NA|NA
CASSQSETGNTGELFF
TGCGCCAGCAGTCAATCGGAGACAGGGAACACCGGGGAGCTGTTTTTT
>TRBJ2-5|TRBV5-1|TRBD2|NA
CASSSGTSGVLQETQYF
TGCGCCAGCAGCTCCGGGACTAGCGGAGTCCTTCAAGAGACCCAGTACTTC
>TRBJ2-1|TRBV12-5|TRBD2|NA
CASALGTRGSTDEQFF
TGTGCTAGTGCCCTGGGGACTCGCGGGAGTACAGATGAGCAGTTCTTC
>TRBJ1-6|TRBV28|NA|NA
CASSSWGGRSPLHF
TGTGCCAGCAGTTCATGGGGGGGGCGCTCACCCCTCCACTTT
>TRBJ1-2|TRBV6-2/TRBV6-3|TRBD1|NA
CASSYSPTGAIYGYTF
TGTGCCAGCAGTTACTCGCCAACAGGGGCAATCTATGGCTACACCTTC
>TRBJ2-5|TRBV6-5|TRBD2|NA
CASSGIAGQETQYF
TGTGCCAGCAGCGGAATAGCGGGACAAGAGACCCAGTACTTC
>TRBJ2-2|TRBV2|NA|NA
CASSPGQWAGELFF
TGTGCCAGCAGTCCCGGACAGTGGGCCGGGGAGCTGTTTTTT
>TRBJ2-1|TRBV2|NA|NA
CASSEGLGRGFGNEQFF
TGTGCCAGCAGTGAAGGTTTGGGCAGGGGATTTGGCAATGAGCAGTTCTTC